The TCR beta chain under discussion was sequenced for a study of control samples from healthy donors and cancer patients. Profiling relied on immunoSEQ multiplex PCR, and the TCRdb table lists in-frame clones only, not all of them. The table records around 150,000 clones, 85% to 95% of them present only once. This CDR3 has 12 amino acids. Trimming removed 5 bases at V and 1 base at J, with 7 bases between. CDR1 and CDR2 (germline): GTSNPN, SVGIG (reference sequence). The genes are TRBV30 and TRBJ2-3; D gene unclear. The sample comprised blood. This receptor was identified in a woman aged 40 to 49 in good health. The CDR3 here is CAWDSGTDTQYF. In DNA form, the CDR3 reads TGTGCCTGGGACTCTGGCACAGATACGCAGTATTTT.